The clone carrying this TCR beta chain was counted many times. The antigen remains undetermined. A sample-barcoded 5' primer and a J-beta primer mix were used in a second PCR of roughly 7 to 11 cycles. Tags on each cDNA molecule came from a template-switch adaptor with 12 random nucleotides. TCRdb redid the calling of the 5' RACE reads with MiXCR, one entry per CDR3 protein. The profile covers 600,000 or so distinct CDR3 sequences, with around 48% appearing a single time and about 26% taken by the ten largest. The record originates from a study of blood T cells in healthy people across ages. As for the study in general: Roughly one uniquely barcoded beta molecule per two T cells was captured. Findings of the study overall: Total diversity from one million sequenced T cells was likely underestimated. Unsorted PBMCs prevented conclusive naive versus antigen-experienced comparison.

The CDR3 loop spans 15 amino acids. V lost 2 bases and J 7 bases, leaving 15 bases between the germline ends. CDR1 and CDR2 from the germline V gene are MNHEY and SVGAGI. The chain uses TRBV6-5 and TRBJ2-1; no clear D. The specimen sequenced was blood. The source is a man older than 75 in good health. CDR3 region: CASSYEGFRRNEQFF. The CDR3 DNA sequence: TGTGCCAGCAGTTACGAAGGGTTCAGACGGAATGAGCAGTTCTTC.